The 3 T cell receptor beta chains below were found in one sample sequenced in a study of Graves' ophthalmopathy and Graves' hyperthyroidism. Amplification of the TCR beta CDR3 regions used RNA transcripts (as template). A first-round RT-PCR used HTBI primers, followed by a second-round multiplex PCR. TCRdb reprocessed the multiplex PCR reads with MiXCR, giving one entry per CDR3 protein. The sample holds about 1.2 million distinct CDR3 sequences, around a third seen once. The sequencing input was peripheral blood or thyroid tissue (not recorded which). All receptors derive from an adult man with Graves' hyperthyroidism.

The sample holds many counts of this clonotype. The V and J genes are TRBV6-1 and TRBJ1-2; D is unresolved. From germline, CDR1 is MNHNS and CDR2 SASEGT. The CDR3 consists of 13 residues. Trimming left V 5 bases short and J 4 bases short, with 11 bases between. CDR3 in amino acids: CASSPDRTYGYTF. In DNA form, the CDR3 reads TGTGCCAGCAGTCCTGACCGAACCTATGGCTACACCTTC.

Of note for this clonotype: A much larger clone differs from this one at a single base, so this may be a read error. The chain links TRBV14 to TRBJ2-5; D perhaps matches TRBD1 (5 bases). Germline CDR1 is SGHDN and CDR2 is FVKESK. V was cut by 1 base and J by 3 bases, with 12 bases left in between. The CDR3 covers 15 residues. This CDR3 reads CASSQGWGLEETQYF. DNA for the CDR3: TGTGCCAGCAGCCAAGGCTGGGGCCTGGAAGAGACCCAGTACTTC.

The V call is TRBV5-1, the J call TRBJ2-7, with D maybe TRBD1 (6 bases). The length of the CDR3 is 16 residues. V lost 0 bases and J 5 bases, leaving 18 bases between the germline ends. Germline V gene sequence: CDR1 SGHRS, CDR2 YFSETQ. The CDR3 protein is CASSLDGDRWIDEQYF. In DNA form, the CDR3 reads TGCGCCAGCAGCTTGGACGGTGACAGGTGGATCGACGAGCAGTACTTC.